These 17 T cell receptor beta chains were all obtained from the same sample, sequenced in a study of blood T cell repertoires in COVID-19. Repertoires were generated with immunoSEQ multiplex PCR, while TCRdb's copy carries only in-frame clones and drops some. This table has 150,000 to 200,000 clones, about 86% appearing once. The sequenced material came from peripheral blood. The receptors originated from a man between 50 and 59 years old with active or convalescent COVID-19.

The V gene is TRBV6-6, the J gene TRBJ1-1; 9 positions agree with TRBD1. CDR1 MNHNY and CDR2 SVGAGI come from the germline V gene (reference sequence). V shed 5 bases, J shed 1 base, and the junction held 5 bases outside the gene matches. The CDR3 extends over 15 amino acids. The CDR3, as DNA: TGTGCCAGCAGTGGACCGACAGGGGGGAACACTGAAGCTTTCTTT. As protein: CASSGPTGGNTEAFF.

The chain carries TRBV9 and TRBJ2-3, with D maybe TRBD1 (5 bases). The germline V gene has CDR1 SGDLS and CDR2 YYNGEE. Trimming stripped 4 bases from V and 8 bases from J, with 11 bases between. CDR3 length: 12 residues. The CDR3 is CASSPQDVTQYF. The CDR3 DNA sequence: TGTGCCAGCAGCCCACAGGATGTTACGCAGTATTTT.

The chain links TRBV19 to TRBJ1-5; D is undetermined. This CDR3 is 16 amino acids long. Trimming cost V 1 base and J 2 bases, with 12 bases left between them. Germline V gene sequence: CDR1 LNHDA, CDR2 SQIVND (reference sequence). The CDR3 coding sequence is TGTGCCAGTAGTATAGTAGGCCGCGGAGGCAATCAGCCCCAGCATTTT. This translates into CASSIVGRGGNQPQHF.

The rearrangement links TRBV12-5 to TRBJ1-3, with unresolved D. CDR3 size: 12 residues. Trimming took off 6 bases at V and 4 bases at J, with 7 bases between the two ends. The V gene's germline CDR1 is LGHNT and CDR2 FRNRAP. This CDR3 is CASGRTGNTIYF. The CDR3 DNA follows: TGTGCTAGTGGACGAACAGGAAACACCATATATTTT.

The chain is built from TRBV10-3 and TRBJ2-2, with 11 bases lining up with TRBD1. The V segment lost 4 bases and the J segment 4 bases; nucleotides outside the gene matches: 5. The CDR3 is 16 residues long. CDR1 and CDR2 (germline): ENHRY, SYGVKD. The CDR3 nucleotides are TGTGCCATCAGTGGAACCGGGACAGGGGGCACCGGGGAGCTGTTTTTT. The encoded protein is CAISGTGTGGTGELFF.

This clone has just one count. The J gene is TRBJ2-6, the V gene TRBV7-9, with no clear D. CDR1 is SEHNR, CDR2 FQNEAQ, per germline (reference sequence). Trimming took 5 bases from V and 3 from J, leaving 14 bases between them. This CDR3 has 16 residues. CDR3 nucleotides: TGTGCCAGCAGCCCGAAGGTCCGGGTTGGGGCCAACGTCCTGACTTTC. The encoded protein is CASSPKVRVGANVLTF.

This chain links TRBV7-2 with TRBJ2-2; D is perhaps TRBD2 (5 bases). V was cut by 5 bases and J by 0 bases, with 16 bases left in between. Germline V gene sequence: CDR1 SGHTA, CDR2 FQGNSA. This CDR3 region has 17 residues. The CDR3 loop is CASSLGRTYSNTGELFF. CDR3 nucleotide sequence: TGTGCCAGCAGCCTGGGTAGGACTTACTCGAACACCGGGGAGCTGTTTTTT.

The chain carries TRBV6-5 and TRBJ2-7, with TRBD1 as a possible D gene (5 bases). Germline-derived CDR1 and CDR2 are MNHEY and SVGAGI. The CDR3 extends over 13 amino acids. Trimming cost V 10 bases and J 9 bases, with 22 bases left between them. CDR3 amino acids: CATGEQALRRQYF. For the CDR3, the DNA is TGTGCCACTGGGGAACAGGCCCTACGTCGGCAGTACTTC.

Only one count was recorded for this clone. The CDR3, as DNA: TGTGCCAGTAGCCCTGCTGGCGGGAGTGGAAACGAGCAGTACTTC. As protein: CASSPAGGSGNEQYF. The rearrangement joins TRBV19 to TRBJ2-7; 7 nucleotides match TRBD2. In germline, CDR1 is LNHDA, CDR2 SQIVND (reference sequence). V was pared by 6 bases and J by 5 bases, with 13 bases of the junction left unmatched. The CDR3 sequence is 15 residues long.

The CDR3 loop reads CASSVKQGRNSPLHF. The CDR3 DNA sequence: TGTGCCAGTAGTGTGAAACAGGGGAGGAATTCACCCCTCCACTTT. The chain carries TRBV19 and TRBJ1-6; 7 nucleotides agree with TRBD1. J gave up 7 bases and V 5 bases, and 8 bases lay outside the gene matches. Per germline, CDR1 LNHDA and CDR2 SQIVND (reference sequence). The CDR3 sequence is 15 residues long.

The chain uses TRBV15 and TRBJ1-1; no clear D gene. V lost 4 bases, J lost 1 base, and 10 bases lay in between. The CDR3 has 14 residues. CDR1 is LNHNV, CDR2 YYDKDF, per germline (reference sequence). This chain's CDR3 is CATSIGRENTEAFF. Written as DNA, the CDR3 is TGTGCCACCAGCATAGGACGGGAGAACACTGAAGCTTTCTTT. Drawing the rest from reference TRBV15 and TRBJ1-1, the complete variable domain is DAMVIQNPRYQVTQFGKPVTLSCSQTLNHNVMYWYQQKSSQAPKLLFHYYDKDFNNEADTPDNFQSRRPNTSFCFLDIRSPGLGDTAMYLCATSIGRENTEAFFGQGTRLTVV.

The chain combines TRBV19 with TRBJ1-1, with 9 bases aligning to TRBD1. The germline V gene encodes CDR1 LNHDA and CDR2 SQIVND (reference sequence). J lost 0 bases, V lost 4 bases, and 0 bases had no gene match. CDR3 length: 14 residues. CDR3 DNA sequence: TGTGCCAGTAGTAGGGACAGGGTGAACACTGAAGCTTTCTTT. Amino acids: CASSRDRVNTEAFF.

This chain uses TRBV28 with TRBJ1-1; D perhaps matches TRBD1 (6 bases). Germline assignment: CDR1 MDHEN and CDR2 SYDVKM. Trimming shortened V by 6 bases and J by 4 bases, and 15 bases separated the two germline ends. CDR3 length: 14 residues. CDR3 sequence reads: CASSLGVGGTEAFF. The CDR3 DNA reads as TGTGCCAGCAGCCTAGGAGTAGGGGGCACTGAAGCTTTCTTT.

The chain carries TRBV28 and TRBJ1-5, with 8 bases lining up with TRBD1. Unmatched junction bases numbered 4, after V lost 6 bases and J lost 0 bases. CDR1 and CDR2 (germline): MDHEN, SYDVKM. The CDR3 consists of 15 residues. The CDR3 sequence is CASRLTGDSNQPQHF. The CDR3 DNA is TGTGCCAGCAGGCTGACAGGGGATAGCAATCAGCCCCAGCATTTT.

V is TRBV18 and J is TRBJ2-3, with 10 bases matching TRBD1. This CDR3 has 15 residues. The trim removed 3 bases at V and 5 bases at J, leaving 5 bases unmatched. Germline CDR1 is KGHSH and CDR2 is LQKENI. The CDR3 here is CASSPRQGAGDTQYF. Written as DNA, the CDR3 is TGTGCCAGCTCACCGCGACAGGGGGCCGGAGATACGCAGTATTTT.

CDR3 protein: CASSPAGSYNEQFF. In DNA, the CDR3 is TGTGCCAGCAGTCCCGCGGGCAGCTACAATGAGCAGTTCTTC. The chain combines TRBV28 with TRBJ2-1; D possibly corresponds to TRBD2 (5 bases). The V gene lost 5 bases and the J gene lost 3 bases, with 11 bases spanning the gap. The CDR3 totals 14 residues. Germline V CDR1 and CDR2: MDHEN, SYDVKM.

V is TRBV4-3 and J is TRBJ2-1, with D tentatively TRBD1 (6 bases). The germline CDR1 and CDR2 sequences are LGHNA and YSLEER. The CDR3 length is 16 residues. V lost 5 bases to trimming and J lost 2 bases, with 16 bases between them. CDR3 sequence: CASSWDTSNAYNEQFF. As DNA, the CDR3 is TGCGCCAGCAGCTGGGACACCTCGAATGCCTACAATGAGCAGTTCTTC.